The 18 T cell receptor beta chains listed next were all sequenced from one sample in a study of blood T cell repertoires in COVID-19. Here immunoSEQ multiplex PCR was the method, and the copy in TCRdb shows in-frame clones only, minus some. The table records fewer than 110,000 clones, about 89% of them present only once. Sequences were obtained from peripheral blood. The receptor set was obtained from a man between 45 and 60 years old with acute or convalescent COVID-19.

The genes are TRBV19 and TRBJ2-7, with a tentative D call TRBD2 (5 bases). Between the trimmed V and J ends, which lost 1 base and 2 bases, there was a span of 9 bases. The CDR3 totals 14 residues. From germline, CDR1 is LNHDA and CDR2 SQIVND (reference sequence). The CDR3 protein is CASSIAGSTYEQYF. The CDR3 DNA reads as TGTGCCAGTAGTATAGCGGGGTCTACCTACGAGCAGTACTTC.

The CDR3 region is CASSYQGLRAGTEAFF. The CDR3 region has the DNA TGTGCCAGCAGTTACCAAGGACTAAGGGCCGGCACTGAAGCTTTCTTT. The chain links TRBV6-5 to TRBJ1-1, with D unclear. CDR3 length: 16 residues. The V gene lost 2 bases and the J gene lost 4 bases, with 17 bases spanning the gap. The germline CDR1 and CDR2 sequences are MNHEY and SVGAGI.

The gene calls are TRBV27 and TRBJ1-6; D gene uncertain. The CDR3 covers 16 residues. Per germline, CDR1 MNHEY and CDR2 SMNVEV (reference sequence). V lost 6 bases to trimming and J lost 4 bases, with 16 bases between them. The CDR3 sequence is CASSPLIPGYNSPLHF. Written as DNA, the CDR3 is TGTGCCAGCAGCCCCCTAATACCAGGATATAATTCACCCCTCCACTTT.

This chain connects TRBV7-2 to TRBJ1-2, with 7 bases lining up with TRBD1. Germline values: CDR1 SGHTA, CDR2 FQGNSA. The CDR3 loop spans 14 amino acids. Losses at the gene ends were 6 bases for V and 5 bases for J; bases not matched to a gene: 9. CDR3 amino acids: CASRLPGQMYGYTF. The CDR3 DNA follows: TGTGCCAGCAGGCTACCGGGACAGATGTATGGCTACACCTTC. The full variable domain, rest sourced from reference TRBV7-2 and TRBJ1-2, is GAGVSQSPSNKVTEKGKDVELRCDPISGHTALYWYRQSLGQGLEFLIYFQGNSAPDKSGLPSDRFSAERTGGSVSTLTIQRTQQEDSAVYLCASRLPGQMYGYTFGSGTRLTVV.

The chain joins TRBV28 to TRBJ1-1, with a possible D match to TRBD1 (5 bases). The ends were cut back, 4 bases at V and 10 bases at J, with 13 bases in the middle. The CDR3 extends over 12 amino acids. Germline V lookup: CDR1 MDHEN, CDR2 SYDVKM. Here the CDR3 reads CASSSRQPGAFF. The CDR3 region has the DNA TGTGCCAGCAGTTCTAGACAGCCTGGAGCTTTCTTT.

The chain has TRBV28 and TRBJ1-4; tentatively, D is TRBD1 (6 bases). Looked up from germline, CDR1 is MDHEN and CDR2 is SYDVKM. CDR3 size: 14 residues. V lost 6 bases, J lost 4 bases, and 12 bases lay in between. CDR3 protein: CASSSWDINEKLFF. Here the CDR3 DNA reads TGTGCCAGCAGCTCCTGGGACATTAATGAAAAACTGTTTTTT.

The genes are TRBV9 and TRBJ2-2, with 8 bases identical to TRBD1. Germline loops: CDR1 SGDLS, CDR2 YYNGEE. The junction had 9 bases not matched to a gene; V was cut back by 3 bases and J by 2 bases. This CDR3 is 17 amino acids long. CDR3 amino acids: CASSGGTGLANTGELFF. In nucleotides, the CDR3 is TGTGCCAGCAGCGGGGGGACAGGCTTAGCCAACACCGGGGAGCTGTTTTTT.

This rearrangement joins TRBV5-1 to TRBJ1-1; TRBD1 is a possible D gene (5 bases). This CDR3 is built from 15 residues. V lost 4 bases to trimming and J lost 1 base, with 14 bases between them. CDR1 SGHRS and CDR2 YFSETQ come from the germline V gene. The CDR3 DNA reads as TGCGCCAGCAGCCCACCGGGAGGGGCGAACACTGAAGCTTTCTTT. Its translation is CASSPPGGANTEAFF. Variable domain in full (rest from reference TRBV5-1 and TRBJ1-1): KAGVTQTPRYLIKTRGQQVTLSCSPISGHRSVSWYQQTPGQGLQFLFEYFSETQRNKGNFPGRFSGRQFSNSRSEMNVSTLELGDSALYLCASSPPGGANTEAFFGQGTRLTVV.

The chain uses TRBV7-2 and TRBJ1-5; a weak D match, TRBD1 (5 bases). The CDR3 is 15 residues long. Trimming removed 6 bases from V and 7 bases from J, with 19 bases in between. The germline CDR1 and CDR2 sequences are SGHTA and FQGNSA. In nucleotides, the CDR3 is TGTGCCAGCAGTAAACAGTGGGGCGGAAGACAGCCCCAGCATTTT. Its protein is CASSKQWGGRQPQHF.

J is TRBJ1-1 and V is TRBV6-5, with 8 bases that match TRBD1. The length of the CDR3 is 16 residues. Germline V gene sequence: CDR1 MNHEY, CDR2 SVGAGI. Trimming removed 4 bases from V and 1 base from J; junction bases left unmatched: 8. CDR3 sequence: CASSFLDRASNTEAFF. CDR3 coding DNA: TGTGCCAGCAGTTTCCTGGACAGGGCATCGAACACTGAAGCTTTCTTT.

The rearrangement links TRBV4-1 to TRBJ2-5; TRBD2 aligns across 8 bases. Per germline, CDR1 MGHRA and CDR2 YSYEKL. There are 16 residues in the CDR3. With V trimmed by 4 bases and J by 1 base, 8 bases remained unmatched. This chain's CDR3 is CASSLERGLIQETQYF. Here the CDR3 DNA reads TGCGCCAGCAGCCTGGAGCGGGGGCTAATCCAAGAGACCCAGTACTTC.

The chain links TRBV20-1 to TRBJ1-2; no firm D call. This CDR3 comprises 11 residues. Trimming removed 6 bases from V and 4 bases from J, with 9 bases in between. Germline CDR1 DFQATT, CDR2 SNEGSKA (reference sequence). Here the CDR3 DNA reads TGCAGTGCAGGAGTTGGCTATGGCTACACCTTC. Translated: CSAGVGYGYTF.

The CDR3 sequence: CAWSNRAVEAFF. The CDR3 nucleotides are TGTGCCTGGAGTAACAGGGCTGTTGAAGCTTTCTTT. The chain couples TRBV30 to TRBJ1-1; a possible D gene is TRBD1 (6 bases). CDR1 and CDR2 (germline): GTSNPN, SVGIG (reference sequence). V was trimmed by 2 bases and J by 7 bases, leaving 11 bases between them. The CDR3 sequence is 12 residues long.

The J gene is TRBJ1-2, the V gene TRBV5-6; 11 nucleotides line up with TRBD1. Germline V gene lookup returns CDR1 SGHDT and CDR2 YYEEEE. The CDR3 length is 14 residues. J lost 6 bases, V lost 9 bases, and 10 bases had no gene match. The chain's CDR3 is CATGQGAAADGYTF. The DNA for the CDR3 is TGTGCCACAGGACAGGGGGCAGCGGCGGATGGCTACACCTTC. The full variable domain, rest sourced from reference TRBV5-6 and TRBJ1-2, is DAGVTQSPTHLIKTRGQQVTLRCSPKSGHDTVSWYQQALGQGPQFIFQYYEEEERQRGNFPDRFSGHQFPNYSSELNVNALLLGDSALYLCATGQGAAADGYTFGSGTRLTVV.

This sequence joins TRBV6-2 or TRBV6-3 and TRBJ2-1; D might be TRBD2 (6 bases). From germline, CDR1 is MNHEY and CDR2 SVGEGT. The CDR3 is 15 residues long. Trimming shortened V by 2 bases and J by 4 bases, and 12 bases separated the two germline ends. The CDR3 spells CASSYGGLLYNEQFF. The CDR3 nucleotides are TGTGCCAGCAGTTACGGGGGGTTGTTATACAATGAGCAGTTCTTC.

The rearrangement links TRBV3-1 (or the pseudogene TRBV3-2) to TRBJ1-4, with D maybe TRBD1 (6 bases). Trimming stripped 1 base from V and 8 bases from J, with 14 bases between. The CDR3 covers 15 residues. The germline gives CDR1 LGHDT, CDR2 YNNKEL (reference sequence). CDR3 in amino acids: CASSQVRGRGEKLFF. In DNA, the CDR3 is TGTGCCAGCAGCCAAGTCAGGGGTCGAGGGGAAAAACTGTTTTTT.

J is TRBJ2-4 and V is TRBV24-1; 9 bases map to TRBD1. This CDR3 has 16 amino acids. The germline V gene encodes CDR1 KGHDR and CDR2 SFDVKD. The ends lost 6 bases at V and 6 bases at J; junction bases unmatched: 11. CDR3 nucleotides: TGTGCCACCAGTTTTCGGCCGGGACAGGGAAGAAACATTCAGTACTTC. The encoded protein is CATSFRPGQGRNIQYF.

V and J are TRBV11-2 and TRBJ2-5; the D gene is possibly TRBD2 (6 bases). The CDR3 runs 15 residues. Germline CDR1 reads SGHAT; CDR2 reads FQNNGV. V dropped 5 bases and J dropped 2 bases, with 15 bases sitting between them. The CDR3 protein is CASSQLGLPQETQYF. Here the CDR3 DNA reads TGTGCCAGCAGCCAATTGGGACTGCCTCAAGAGACCCAGTACTTC.